The rows below give T cell receptor beta chains drawn from one sample of a study of T cells in localized non-small cell lung cancer. Sequencing was performed with immunoSEQ multiplex PCR; in TCRdb, only in-frame clones are kept and a portion is missing. The sample carries over 2,000 clones, about a quarter recorded once. This sample comprised lung tumor tissue, obtained before any cancer treatment. These receptor sequences come from an older female donor with stage I lung adenocarcinoma. The conserved cysteine and the conserved F or W are not part of the CDR3 here. The order of the fields is CDR3 protein, V gene, J gene.

ASSLTDRGDHEQY	TRBV5-1	TRBJ2-7
ASSHWQGEDRETQY	TRBV1	TRBJ2-5
ASSQEPAAANQPQH	TRBV4-1	TRBJ1-5
ASSLVAVKETQY	TRBV11-3	TRBJ2-5
ASSPPPGLDTEAF	TRBV11-3	TRBJ1-1
ASRRRSGYEQY	TRBV10-3	TRBJ2-7
ASSTTAFSSEQY	TRBV19	TRBJ2-7
ASSIEQESGEQY	TRBV19	TRBJ2-7
ASSVDRDTGELF	TRBV9	TRBJ2-2
ASSARGLGNTEAF	TRBV6-8	TRBJ1-1
SVPDTGINYGYT	TRBV29-1	TRBJ1-2
AWSVLADTQY	TRBV30	TRBJ2-3
ASPTDRVITEAF	TRBV12-2	TRBJ1-1
ASSYGQANTEAF	TRBV25-1	TRBJ1-1
ATSRVPTMEDNEQF	TRBV15	TRBJ2-1
ASSYFKGRENYGYT	TRBV6-8	TRBJ1-2
ASSLAAGGSYT	TRBV7-2	TRBJ1-2
ASSEARTALIGYT	TRBV9	TRBJ1-2
SAPGTGYYGYT	TRBV29-1	TRBJ1-2
ASSQRGGTGEAF	TRBV14	TRBJ1-1
ASSQQVNTEAF	TRBV14	TRBJ1-1
SVEASSGTEAF	TRBV29-1	TRBJ1-1
ASSQMGLADYNEQF	TRBV14	TRBJ2-1
ASSHKDRGTTEAF	TRBV6-8	TRBJ1-1
ASSPGEDYGYT	TRBV18	TRBJ1-2
ASHKPGWGEKLF	TRBV11-3	TRBJ1-4
ASSLVQGNGYEQY	TRBV5-1	TRBJ2-7
ASTLMEEQF	TRBV6-4	TRBJ2-1
ASSWSQETQY	TRBV10-2	TRBJ2-5
ASSAGRGGYRNTIY	TRBV9	TRBJ1-3
ASSSRASGGLEQF	TRBV27	TRBJ2-1
ASARGQTGNTIY	TRBV19	TRBJ1-3
ASSVDLSNQPQH	TRBV9	TRBJ1-5
ASSARDRGSYNSPLH	TRBV6-8	TRBJ1-6